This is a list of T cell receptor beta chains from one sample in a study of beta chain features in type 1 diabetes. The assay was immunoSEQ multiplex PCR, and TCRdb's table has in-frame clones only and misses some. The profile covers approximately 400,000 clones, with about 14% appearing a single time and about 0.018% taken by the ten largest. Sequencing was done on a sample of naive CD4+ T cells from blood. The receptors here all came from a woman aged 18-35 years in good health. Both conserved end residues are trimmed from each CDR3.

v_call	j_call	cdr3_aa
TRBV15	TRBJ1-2	ATSRDQQFHGYT
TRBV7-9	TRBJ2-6	ASSLNPAGTGANVLT
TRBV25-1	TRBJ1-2	ASSEQRRSGGKYGYT
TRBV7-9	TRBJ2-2	ASPLENTGELF
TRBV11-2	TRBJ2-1	ASRPGGASYNEQF
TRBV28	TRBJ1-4	ASSRPGQGSEKLF
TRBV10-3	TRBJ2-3	AISDGTDTQY
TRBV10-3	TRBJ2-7	AIATGPYEQY
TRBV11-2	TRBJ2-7	ASSATGRGDPRQY
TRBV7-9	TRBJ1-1	ASSTGTGGGEAF
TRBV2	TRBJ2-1	ASERTSVINEQF
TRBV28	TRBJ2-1	ATQTRSSYNEQF
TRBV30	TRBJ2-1	AWSRRGQIYNEQF
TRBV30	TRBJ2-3	AWSDRVTDTQY
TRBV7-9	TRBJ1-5	ASITIPGSLSNQPQH
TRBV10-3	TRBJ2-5	AIRSEQETQY
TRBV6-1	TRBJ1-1	ASRTNRDTEAF
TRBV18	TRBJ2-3	ASSPDRGTDTQY
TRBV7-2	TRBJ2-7	ASSSDRARNEQY
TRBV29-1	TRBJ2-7	SVRDRVSEQY
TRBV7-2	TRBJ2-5	ASSYSGRPETQY
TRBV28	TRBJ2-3	ASSLSGRGTDTQY
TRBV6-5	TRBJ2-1	ASSYSIAGGMNEQF
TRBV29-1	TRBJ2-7	SGRQASAGEQY
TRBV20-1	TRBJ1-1	SANRDTEAF
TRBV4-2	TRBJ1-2	ASSQVETGAYGYT
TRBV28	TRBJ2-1	ASSFQGLARNEQF
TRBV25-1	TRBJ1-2	ASRSQGDYGYT
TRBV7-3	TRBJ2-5	ASSAQGRETQY
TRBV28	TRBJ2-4	ASGEAGSKNIQY
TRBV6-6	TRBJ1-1	ASGLLMNTEAF
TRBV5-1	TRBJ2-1	ASSLGSGPVTYNEQF
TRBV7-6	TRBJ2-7	ASSTSGSPYEQY
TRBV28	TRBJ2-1	ASSVNNEQF
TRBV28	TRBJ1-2	ASSRLTGSSYGYT
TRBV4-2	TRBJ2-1	ASSQALAGGPYNEQF
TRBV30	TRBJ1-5	AWSARTDNQPQH
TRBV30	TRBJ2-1	ASHRGSGNEQF
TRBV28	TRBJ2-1	ASSLVQTGGAF
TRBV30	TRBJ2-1	AWSGHPGLAGQF
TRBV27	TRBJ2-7	ASSLRDRGSYEQY
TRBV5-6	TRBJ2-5	ASSLGRETQY